Presented here are 23 T cell receptor beta chains from one specimen sequenced in a study of regulatory T cells in long-lasting Graves disease. Combining iRepertoire HTBI primers with Arm-PCR of CDR3 regions, the authors built TCR beta libraries. MiXCR, applied by TCRdb to the multiplex PCR reads, yields one record per CDR3 protein. The sample contains some 220,000 distinct CDR3 sequences, 15% to 20% of which appear only once. Specified time point: newly diagnosed GD, antithyroid drugs for less than 3 months. Making the TCR library involved RNA that had been extracted from PBMCs. The data were also submitted as part of a second study, on T cells in Graves' hyperthyroidism and ophthalmopathy.

Material: peripheral blood mononuclear cells (PBMCs), obtained at new diagnosis, from a patient treated with antithyroid drugs. These receptor sequences come from a woman between 25 and 40 years old with Graves disease.

This clonotype was recorded at least ten times. This chain uses TRBV2 with TRBJ2-1; D not resolved. V was clipped by 2 bases and J by 11 bases, with 7 bases between them. This CDR3 is 11 amino acids long. CDR1 SNHLY and CDR2 FYNNEI come from the germline V gene. CDR3 residues: CASSELTKQFF. In nucleotides, the CDR3 is TGTGCCAGCAGTGAACTAACCAAGCAGTTCTTC.

This clonotype was detected many times. The rearrangement links TRBV2 to TRBJ1-2; the D gene is possibly TRBD1 (6 bases). CDR1 and CDR2 from the germline V gene are SNHLY and FYNNEI. The ends were cut back, 3 bases at V and 7 bases at J, with 15 bases in the middle. This CDR3 comprises 14 residues. The CDR3 reads CASSDQGIPTGYTF. The DNA of the CDR3 is TGTGCCAGCAGTGACCAGGGGATACCTACTGGCTACACCTTC. The full variable domain, its missing parts supplied by reference TRBV2 and TRBJ1-2, is EPEVTQTPSHQVTQMGQEVILRCVPISNHLYFYWYRQILGQKVEFLVSFYNNEISEKSEIFDDQFSVERPDGSNFTLKIRSTKLEDSAMYFCASSDQGIPTGYTFGSGTRLTVV.

The rearrangement joins TRBV27 to TRBJ1-1; no clear D gene. CDR3 length: 14 amino acids. V lost 6 bases and J 1 base, leaving 12 bases between the germline ends. Germline V gives CDR1 MNHEY, CDR2 SMNVEV (reference sequence). CDR3 nucleotides: TGTGCCAGCAGACAAATGACTAGGAACACTGAAGCTTTCTTT. This codes for CASRQMTRNTEAFF.

There are many counts of this clonotype. The rearrangement uses TRBV2 and TRBJ2-1; 9 nucleotides agree with TRBD1. The CDR3 loop spans 15 amino acids. In germline, CDR1 is SNHLY, CDR2 FYNNEI. V lost 4 bases to trimming and J lost 3 bases; unmatched junction nucleotides: 4. The CDR3 here is CASSGTGARYNEQFF. CDR3 coding DNA: TGTGCCAGCAGTGGGACAGGGGCTCGCTACAATGAGCAGTTCTTC. Full variable domain (remainder filled in from reference TRBV2 and TRBJ2-1): EPEVTQTPSHQVTQMGQEVILRCVPISNHLYFYWYRQILGQKVEFLVSFYNNEISEKSEIFDDQFSVERPDGSNFTLKIRSTKLEDSAMYFCASSGTGARYNEQFFGPGTRLTVL.

The chain carries TRBV4-1 and TRBJ1-1; a weak D match, TRBD1 (6 bases). Germline V gene sequence: CDR1 MGHRA, CDR2 YSYEKL. The V and J ends lost 1 base and 2 bases respectively, with 17 bases between them. The CDR3 is made up of 17 amino acids. CDR3 in DNA: TGCGCCAGCAGCCAAGGGGAGTGGGCGACAGGTAACACTGAAGCTTTCTTT. Protein product: CASSQGEWATGNTEAFF.

This clonotype has at least ten counts. The chain uses TRBV2 and TRBJ1-2; D possibly corresponds to TRBD1 (5 bases). Deletions cut 5 bases from V and 0 bases from J, with 13 bases between. Germline V gene sequence: CDR1 SNHLY, CDR2 FYNNEI. The CDR3 is 15 residues long. The CDR3 spells CASSPTLGANYGYTF. In DNA form, the CDR3 reads TGTGCCAGCAGTCCCACTTTGGGGGCTAACTATGGCTACACCTTC.

Of note for this clonotype: A much larger clone is a single base away; this may be a read error. V usage is TRBV5-1 and J usage is TRBJ1-2; D is unclear. Germline CDR1 is SGHRS and CDR2 is YFSETQ. The CDR3 runs to 15 residues. The CDR3 loop reads CASSLDVTANSGYTF. The CDR3 coding sequence is TGCGCCAGCAGCTTGGACGTAACAGCTAACTCTGGCTACACCTTC. Supplemented by reference TRBV5-1 and TRBJ1-2, the full variable domain reads KAGVTQTPRYLIKTRGQQVTLSCSPISGHRSVSWYQQTPGQGLQFLFEYFSETQRNKGNFPGRFSGRQFSNSRSEMNVSTLELGDSALYLCASSLDVTANSGYTFGSGTRLTVV.

The table lists this clonotype with many counts. The chain couples TRBV20-1 to TRBJ2-5; maybe TRBD2 (5 bases). Trimming removed 2 bases from V and 5 bases from J, with 9 bases in between. Per germline, CDR1 DFQATT and CDR2 SNEGSKA (reference sequence). There are 12 residues in the CDR3. The CDR3 sequence is CSARRRGETQYF. The DNA of the CDR3 is TGCAGTGCTAGAAGACGAGGGGAGACCCAGTACTTC.

The chain is built from TRBV11-2 and TRBJ2-3; D not resolved. Between the trimmed V and J ends, which lost 3 bases and 2 bases, there was a span of 9 bases. The CDR3 length is 14 residues. Looked up from germline, CDR1 is SGHAT and CDR2 is FQNNGV. The CDR3 coding sequence is TGTGCCAGCAGCTTGGGAAGGGCCACAGATACGCAGTATTTT. Protein: CASSLGRATDTQYF.

The chain recombines TRBV28 with TRBJ1-3, with D possibly being TRBD1 (5 bases). V lost 10 bases and J 0 bases, leaving 13 bases between the germline ends. The CDR3 runs to 14 residues. Looked up from germline, CDR1 is MDHEN and CDR2 is SYDVKM. CDR3 sequence: CATALDTSGNTIYF. The CDR3 bases are TGTGCCACCGCTTTGGACACCTCTGGAAACACCATATATTTT.

This clonotype was seen many times. The V gene is TRBV12-3 or TRBV12-4, the J gene TRBJ1-1; D unclear. Trimming stripped 0 bases from V and 0 bases from J, with 8 bases between. This CDR3 has 15 residues. The CDR3: CASSLAGRLNTEAFF. Written as DNA, the CDR3 is TGTGCCAGCAGTTTAGCGGGCAGGTTGAACACTGAAGCTTTCTTT.

Notes on this clonotype: A single base is all that separates this from a far larger clone, so a read error is likely. V is TRBV14 and J is TRBJ2-7, with 10 nucleotides matching TRBD2. This CDR3 is 17 amino acids long. CDR1 and CDR2 from the germline V gene are SGHDN and FVKESK. CDR3 bases: TGTGCCAGCAAGCCATCCTTACTAGCGGGGCTTTCCTTCGAGCAGTACTTC. Protein sequence: CASKPSLLAGLSFEQYF. Full variable domain (remainder filled in from reference TRBV14 and TRBJ2-7): EAGVTQFPSHSVIEKGQTVTLRCDPISGHDNLYWYRRVMGKEIKFLLHFVKESKQDESGMPNNRFLAERTGGTYSTLKVQPAELEDSGVYFCASKPSLLAGLSFEQYFGPGTRLTVT.

Comment on this clonotype: This likely came from a read error, as a far larger clone is one base away. The chain's CDR3 is CASSPTGARTSEKLFF. CDR3 DNA: TGTGCCAGCAGTCCTACCGGGGCCAGAACTAGTGAAAAACTGTTTTTT. The rearrangement uses TRBV6-2 or TRBV6-3 and TRBJ1-4; D might be TRBD1 (5 bases). The CDR3 extends over 16 amino acids. Per germline, CDR1 MNHEY and CDR2 SVGEGT.

This clonotype was observed at least ten times. The chain combines TRBV6-1 with TRBJ1-1, with 8 bases identical to TRBD1. Unmatched junction bases numbered 2, after V lost 6 bases and J lost 8 bases. The CDR3 is made up of 11 amino acids. The germline V gene has CDR1 MNHNS and CDR2 SASEGT. The CDR3 DNA is TGTGCCAGCAGCAGGACAGGGGAAGCTTTCTTT. It encodes CASSRTGEAFF.

At least ten counts were recorded for this clonotype. The V and J genes are TRBV3-1 and TRBJ1-1; 7 bases match TRBD1. The CDR3 contains 16 residues. V shed 1 base, J shed 2 bases, and the junction held 7 bases outside the gene matches. Germline CDR1 LGHDT, CDR2 YNNKEL (reference sequence). For the CDR3, the DNA is TGTGCCAGCAGCCAAGTCATCGGGACAGTAAACACTGAAGCTTTCTTT. It yields the protein CASSQVIGTVNTEAFF.

Ten or more counts support this clonotype. The chain links TRBV19 to TRBJ2-3; D is undetermined. This CDR3 is 15 amino acids long. Trimming cost V 5 bases and J 2 bases, with 14 bases left between them. Germline V gene lookup returns CDR1 LNHDA and CDR2 SQIVND (reference sequence). The CDR3 nucleotides are TGTGCCAGTAGTTTAGCAAAGGGCTCCACAGATACGCAGTATTTT. Protein: CASSLAKGSTDTQYF.

This clonotype was seen at least ten times. The chain employs TRBV2 and TRBJ2-6, with D perhaps matching TRBD2 (6 bases). The V gene lost 6 bases and the J gene lost 2 bases, with 20 bases spanning the gap. The CDR3 is made up of 18 amino acids. Germline V gene lookup returns CDR1 SNHLY and CDR2 FYNNEI. CDR3 bases: TGTGCCAGCAGGGAGGGTGGTGTAGGTGGGCCTGGGGCCAACGTCCTGACTTTC. Its protein is CASREGGVGGPGANVLTF.

This clonotype came up a few times. The chain links TRBV6-1 to TRBJ1-4; D possibly corresponds to TRBD1 (5 bases). Trimming removed 3 bases from V and 8 bases from J, with 16 bases in between. Per the germline V gene, CDR1 is MNHNS and CDR2 is SASEGT. The CDR3 contains 15 residues. The chain's CDR3 is CASSDRGGDVEKLFF. DNA for the CDR3: TGTGCCAGCAGTGACCGGGGGGGGGATGTGGAAAAACTGTTTTTT.

This clonotype was observed many times. This sequence joins TRBV3-1 and TRBJ1-2; unclear D gene. The CDR3 is made up of 15 amino acids. Germline-derived CDR1 and CDR2 are LGHDT and YNNKEL (reference sequence). V was trimmed by 0 bases and J by 2 bases, leaving 10 bases between them. The CDR3 spells CASSQEEGLNYGYTF. In DNA form, the CDR3 reads TGTGCCAGCAGCCAAGAGGAGGGCCTAAACTATGGCTACACCTTC. The full variable domain, with the rest looked up from reference TRBV3-1 and TRBJ1-2, is DTAVSQTPKYLVTQMGNDKSIKCEQNLGHDTMYWYKQDSKKFLKIMFSYNNKELIINETVPNRFSPKSPDKAHLNLHINSLELGDSAVYFCASSQEEGLNYGYTFGSGTRLTVV.

This clonotype was recorded at least ten times. This chain links TRBV5-8 with TRBJ2-1; the D gene could be TRBD1 or TRBD2 (6 bases each). This CDR3 spans 13 amino acids. The germline CDR1 and CDR2 sequences are SGHTS and YDEGEE. V lost 9 bases to trimming and J lost 5 bases, with 15 bases between them. The CDR3 bases are TGTGCCACAAGGGGGGACCTAAACAATGAGCAGTTCTTC. This translates into CATRGDLNNEQFF.

The sample holds many counts of this clonotype. The chain joins TRBV30 to TRBJ2-6; D is undetermined. Germline assignment: CDR1 GTSNPN and CDR2 SVGIG (reference sequence). The CDR3 is 15 amino acids. V gave up 0 bases and J gave up 0 bases, with 6 bases separating them. CDR3 nucleotides: TGTGCCTGGAGTGTACTCGGCTCTGGGGCCAACGTCCTGACTTTC. Translating gives CAWSVLGSGANVLTF.

This clonotype was picked up many times. This chain joins TRBV10-3 and TRBJ1-1; D unclear. Deletions cut 3 bases from V and 0 bases from J, with 5 bases between. Per the germline V gene, CDR1 is ENHRY and CDR2 is SYGVKD. This CDR3 spans 13 amino acids. In DNA, the CDR3 is TGTGCCATCAGTGAATGGGTGAACACTGAAGCTTTCTTT. Translated, it gives CAISEWVNTEAFF.

This clonotype has a count of ten or more. V is TRBV20-1 and J is TRBJ1-1; 8 nucleotides agree with TRBD1. Germline assignment: CDR1 DFQATT and CDR2 SNEGSKA (reference sequence). Trimming at V came to 6 bases and at J to 5 bases, leaving 11 bases not matched to a gene. The CDR3 totals 14 residues. The CDR3 sequence: CSARAGQAITEAFF. DNA of the CDR3: TGCAGTGCCCGGGCGGGACAGGCGATAACTGAAGCTTTCTTT.